The next 27 T cell receptor beta chains were all read from a single sample in a study of somatic mutations in cytotoxic T cells in rheumatoid arthritis. Produced via immunoSEQ multiplex PCR; TCRdb's table is partial and in-frame only. The sample consists of about 18,000 clones, over 75% of them appearing once. What was sequenced was CD8+ T cells sorted from blood. The source is a woman in her fifties or sixties in good health.

The V gene is TRBV7-3, the J gene TRBJ2-7; D remains unclear. The germline V gene encodes CDR1 SGHTA and CDR2 FQGTGA. Trimming cost V 2 bases and J 1 base, with 12 bases left between them. There are 15 residues in the CDR3. CDR3 region: CASSLGPRDSYEQYF. The CDR3 DNA is TGTGCCAGCAGCTTAGGGCCAAGGGATTCCTACGAGCAGTACTTC.

The chain has TRBV5-6 and TRBJ2-7; D not resolved. V was pared by 3 bases and J by 0 bases, with 10 bases between. Germline assignment: CDR1 SGHDT and CDR2 YYEEEE. The CDR3 length is 14 residues. The CDR3 protein is CASSSDGFSYEQYF. The CDR3 DNA is TGTGCCAGCAGCTCGGACGGATTCTCCTACGAGCAGTACTTC.

The rearrangement uses TRBV2 and TRBJ2-3; D remains unclear. The V end was cut by 6 bases, the J end by 0 bases, with 7 bases between. CDR1 is SNHLY, CDR2 FYNNEI, per germline. The CDR3 has 13 amino acids. In DNA, the CDR3 is TGTGCCAGCAGCTCCTATAGCACAGATACGCAGTATTTT. It yields the protein CASSSYSTDTQYF.

The gene calls are TRBV30 and TRBJ2-1; 9 bases are a match to TRBD2. Germline loops: CDR1 GTSNPN, CDR2 SVGIG (reference sequence). The junction had 8 bases not matched to a gene; V was cut back by 6 bases and J by 8 bases. The length of the CDR3 is 13 residues. Written as DNA, the CDR3 is TGTGCCTGTCCCGGGACTAGCTTCTATGAGCAGTTCTTC. Translating it yields CACPGTSFYEQFF.

The chain joins TRBV7-2 to TRBJ2-1; TRBD2 matches 7 bases. CDR1 is SGHTA and CDR2 is FQGNSA in the germline V gene. V was clipped by 0 bases and J by 3 bases; unmatched bases: 14. The CDR3 is 19 residues long. The CDR3 loop is CASSLAPMGGRVGYNEQFF. The CDR3, as DNA: TGTGCCAGCAGCTTAGCCCCAATGGGGGGGAGGGTAGGCTACAATGAGCAGTTCTTC.

This clone was detected only once. The chain joins TRBV27 to TRBJ2-1; 9 nucleotides match TRBD1. This CDR3 is 15 amino acids long. The ends lost 4 bases at V and 6 bases at J; junction bases unmatched: 7. Germline assignment: CDR1 MNHEY and CDR2 SMNVEV (reference sequence). CDR3 amino acids: CASSWGQGTLNEQFF. The CDR3 bases are TGTGCCAGCAGTTGGGGACAGGGAACCCTCAATGAGCAGTTCTTC.

The chain is built from TRBV5-6 and TRBJ2-1, with a weak D call TRBD2 (6 bases). This CDR3 is 13 amino acids long. V was shortened by 2 bases and J by 7 bases, with 10 bases between the two germline ends. The V gene's germline CDR1 is SGHDT and CDR2 YYEEEE. CDR3 amino acids: CASSLLAVNEQFF. The CDR3 DNA sequence: TGTGCCAGCAGCTTACTAGCTGTAAATGAGCAGTTCTTC.

J is TRBJ2-7 and V is TRBV5-6, with D hard to call. The CDR3 has 14 residues. Germline lookup yields CDR1 SGHDT and CDR2 YYEEEE. V shed 1 base and J shed 2 bases, with 10 bases lying between them. CDR3 in amino acids: CASSLRRIPYEQYF. DNA of the CDR3: TGTGCCAGCAGCTTGCGGCGAATTCCCTACGAGCAGTACTTC.

This sequence joins TRBV7-8 and TRBJ2-7, with 7 bases matching TRBD1. After removal of 5 bases from V and 0 bases from J, the junction contained 10 bases not matched to a gene. The germline V gene has CDR1 SGHVS and CDR2 FQNEAQ. The length of the CDR3 is 16 residues. CDR3 loop: CASSQGEATNSYEQYF. The DNA for the CDR3 is TGTGCCAGCAGCCAGGGGGAAGCGACCAACTCCTACGAGCAGTACTTC.

This chain connects TRBV7-6 to TRBJ2-3, with TRBD2 identical over 8 bases. With V trimmed by 3 bases and J by 0 bases, 17 bases remained unmatched. CDR1 and CDR2 from the germline V gene are SGHVS and FNYEAQ. CDR3 length: 20 amino acids. The CDR3 region is CASSFPRTATGGPSTDTQYF. In nucleotides, the CDR3 is TGTGCCAGCAGCTTTCCCCGGACAGCAACGGGGGGGCCCAGCACAGATACGCAGTATTTT.

The genes are TRBV27 and TRBJ2-7; D is undetermined. Per germline, CDR1 MNHEY and CDR2 SMNVEV (reference sequence). The CDR3 contains 14 residues. Trimming removed 5 bases from V and 2 bases from J, with 13 bases in between. CDR3 amino acids: CASSPPGFPYEQYF. In DNA form, the CDR3 reads TGTGCCAGCAGTCCACCCGGGTTCCCCTACGAGCAGTACTTC.

The chain has TRBV5-6 and TRBJ1-2; 9 positions match TRBD1. Germline CDR1 and CDR2: SGHDT and YYEEEE. The trim removed 1 base at V and 4 bases at J, leaving 2 bases unmatched. The CDR3 contains 14 residues. CDR3 nucleotide sequence: TGTGCCAGCAGCTTGCCGGGACAGGGCTATGGCTACACCTTC. It translates to CASSLPGQGYGYTF.

This chain uses TRBV6-1 with TRBJ2-7; D might be TRBD2 (6 bases). Per germline, CDR1 MNHNS and CDR2 SASEGT. The V gene lost 0 bases and the J gene lost 3 bases, with 15 bases spanning the gap. The CDR3 is made up of 16 amino acids. The CDR3 sequence is CASSEAPGREIYEQYF. The CDR3 coding sequence is TGTGCCAGCAGTGAAGCGCCCGGCCGGGAGATCTACGAGCAGTACTTC.

The chain carries TRBV6-1 and TRBJ2-2; either TRBD1 or TRBD2 may supply D (5 bases each). The CDR3 extends over 15 amino acids. CDR1 is MNHNS and CDR2 is SASEGT in the germline V gene. The germline V and J ends were trimmed by 4 bases and 7 bases, with 16 bases remaining between them. The CDR3 DNA reads TGTGCCAGCAGTGCTGGGCTTAGTGGGGGCGGGGAGCTGTTTTTT. It codes for CASSAGLSGGGELFF.

The V gene is TRBV7-2, the J gene TRBJ1-2, with D possibly being TRBD1 (6 bases). This CDR3 is built from 14 residues. Germline values: CDR1 SGHTA, CDR2 FQGNSA. The V gene lost 6 bases and the J gene lost 2 bases, with 13 bases spanning the gap. The chain's CDR3 is CASSIPGTNYGYTF. The DNA of the CDR3 is TGTGCCAGCAGTATCCCCGGGACAAACTATGGCTACACCTTC.

This clone was recorded a few times. The chain uses TRBV11-2 and TRBJ2-5; 8 nucleotides agree with TRBD2. J gave up 1 base and V 7 bases, and 5 bases lay outside the gene matches. This CDR3 spans 14 amino acids. CDR1 is SGHAT and CDR2 is FQNNGV in the germline V gene. CDR3 residues: CASKTGGGQETQYF. The CDR3 DNA follows: TGTGCCAGCAAAACGGGGGGGGGCCAAGAGACCCAGTACTTC.

As concerns this clone: This may come from a read error, since a much larger clone is one base off. The genes are TRBV19 and TRBJ1-5; 7 bases match TRBD1. The CDR3 extends over 15 amino acids. V dropped 5 bases and J dropped 0; count of bases not matched to a gene: 4. Germline V CDR1 and CDR2: LNHDA, SQIVND (reference sequence). The CDR3 region is CASSGGQHSNQPQHF. The CDR3 DNA sequence: TGTGCCAGTAGTGGGGGACAGCATAGCAATCAGCCCCAGCATTTT.

The chain has TRBV6-1 and TRBJ2-7; D gene unclear. The V gene's germline CDR1 is MNHNS and CDR2 SASEGT. The V and J ends lost 7 bases and 0 bases respectively, with 13 bases between them. The CDR3 length is 14 residues. The CDR3 DNA reads as TGTGCCAGCATCGGACGGGTAAGCTCCTACGAGCAGTACTTC. Its protein is CASIGRVSSYEQYF.

The chain combines TRBV12-5 with TRBJ2-7; D possibly corresponds to TRBD1 (6 bases). Germline lookup yields CDR1 LGHNT and CDR2 FRNRAP. Trimming pared 1 base from V and 5 bases from J, leaving 15 bases between. The CDR3 has 15 amino acids. The CDR3 DNA is TGTGCTAGTGGTTTGGACCAGGGGAGCTACGACGAGCAGTACTTC. Its protein product is CASGLDQGSYDEQYF. Complete variable domain (other parts from reference TRBV12-5 and TRBJ2-7): DARVTQTPRHKVTEMGQEVTMRCQPILGHNTVFWYRQTMMQGLELLAYFRNRAPLDDSGMPKDRFSAEMPDATLATLKIQPSEPRDSAVYFCASGLDQGSYDEQYFGPGTRLTVT.

CDR3 bases: TGTGCCAGCAGTCAATATGTGGGCGGGAGAGGGACAGATACGCAGTATTTT. It translates to CASSQYVGGRGTDTQYF. The chain combines TRBV27 with TRBJ2-3; 7 bases map to TRBD2. Losses at the gene ends were 5 bases for V and 3 bases for J; bases not matched to a gene: 14. Germline V gene sequence: CDR1 MNHEY, CDR2 SMNVEV (reference sequence). The CDR3 is made up of 17 amino acids.

The J gene is TRBJ1-6, the V gene TRBV18; 9 bases fit TRBD1. Germline V gene data show CDR1 as KGHSH and CDR2 as LQKENI. The junction had 1 base not matched to a gene; V was cut back by 3 bases and J by 4 bases. The CDR3 totals 15 residues. In DNA, the CDR3 is TGTGCCAGCTCACCGGGACAGGGATATAATTCACCCCTCCACTTT. Residues: CASSPGQGYNSPLHF.

The chain links TRBV7-8 to TRBJ2-1, with D uncertain. Germline values: CDR1 SGHVS, CDR2 FQNEAQ. Trimming left V 1 base short and J 7 bases short, with 5 bases between. This CDR3 contains 12 residues. CDR3 amino acids: CASSLEVNEQFF. CDR3 nucleotide sequence: TGTGCCAGCAGCTTAGAAGTGAATGAGCAGTTCTTC.

The rearrangement links TRBV5-6 to TRBJ2-1; 7 bases fit TRBD2. Losses at the gene ends were 0 bases for V and 4 bases for J; bases not matched to a gene: 13. Germline CDR1 is SGHDT and CDR2 is YYEEEE. The CDR3 extends over 18 amino acids. The CDR3 sequence: CASSLGPAGGRGYNEQFF. CDR3 nucleotides: TGTGCCAGCAGCTTGGGTCCCGCGGGCGGGAGAGGTTACAATGAGCAGTTCTTC.

This clone was counted once. The chain carries TRBV4-3 and TRBJ2-2; no clear D gene. Trimming removed 1 base at V and 5 bases at J, with 11 bases between. The CDR3 consists of 15 residues. Per germline, CDR1 LGHNA and CDR2 YSLEER. The CDR3 loop reads CASSQVIQLTGELFF. In DNA, the CDR3 is TGCGCCAGCAGCCAAGTTATTCAGTTAACCGGGGAGCTGTTTTTT.

The chain employs TRBV11-1 and TRBJ2-5; TRBD2 aligns across 7 bases. Near its end, the DNA agrees better with TRBJ2-7, so the J call may be wrong. The CDR3 totals 11 residues. The germline V gene has CDR1 SGHAT and CDR2 FQDESV (reference sequence). This chain's CDR3 is CATGEGDEQYF. For the CDR3, the DNA is TGTGCCACCGGGGAGGGCGACGAGCAGTACTTC.

The chain combines TRBV7-9 with TRBJ1-6, with D maybe TRBD1 (5 bases). The CDR3 is 16 amino acids. Trimming removed 5 bases at V and 8 bases at J, with 19 bases between. CDR1 and CDR2 (germline): SEHNR, FQNEAQ (reference sequence). The CDR3 sequence is CASSQEVGTTYSPLHF. The CDR3 DNA sequence: TGTGCCAGCAGCCAAGAAGTAGGGACTACCTATTCACCCCTCCACTTT.

The count of this clone is one. The genes are TRBV4-2 and TRBJ1-5; 10 nucleotides match TRBD1. The CDR3 is 19 residues long. The germline CDR1 and CDR2 sequences are LGHNA and YNFKEQ. Trimming at V came to 5 bases and at J to 2 bases, leaving 15 bases not matched to a gene. The CDR3 here is CASSGPGTGDVFGNQPQHF. In DNA form, the CDR3 reads TGTGCCAGCAGCGGTCCCGGGACAGGGGATGTATTCGGCAATCAGCCCCAGCATTTT.